A single TCR beta chain is shown here with its context. Its antigen remains unknown. This record belongs to a study of beta chain features in type 1 diabetes. Study summary: On cell yields, gender and age, patients and healthy donors were similar.

Whole-study results and caveats: In comparison with healthy donors, patients had naive, central memory and Treg TCRB repertoires that appeared more similar. TCRB CDR3s were moderately but significantly shorter in Type 1 diabetes patients in all four CD4+ subsets.

Trimming removed 5 bases at V and 4 bases at J, with 14 bases between. This CDR3 region has 14 residues. Germline V gives CDR1 ENHRY, CDR2 SYGVKD. Sequencing targeted expressed TCRB transcripts, as all isolated RNA had been reverse transcribed. The data were produced by immunoSEQ multiplex PCR, yet TCRdb's version contains in-frame clones alone and is incomplete. Of 640,000 or so clones in the sample, 13% were seen once. Each of the sorted populations had a purity greater than 95%. V usage is TRBV10-3 and J usage is TRBJ1-2; possible D gene TRBD1, 5 bases. The sample was naive CD4+ T cells from blood. The sequence came from a man between 18 and 29 years old with type 1 diabetes. This CDR3 is CAISSGSPLYGYTF. DNA for the CDR3: TGTGCCATCAGTTCAGGGTCCCCTCTCTATGGCTACACCTTC.